This T cell receptor beta chain stems from a study of T cell responses to AZD1222 COVID-19 vaccine. General study findings and limits: White British people made up most donors, females outnumbered males, and clonal diversity was possibly underestimated.

Sequenced by immunoSEQ multiplex PCR; TCRdb stores in-frame clones only, minus some. Of 90,000 to 120,000 clones in the sample, around nine tenths were seen once. Germline CDR1 SGHAT, CDR2 FQNNGV. There are 19 residues in the CDR3. Trimming cost V 5 bases and J 0 bases; bases outside gene matches: 14. This clone was seen a handful of times. What it binds is not known. The chain employs TRBV11-2 and TRBJ2-1; 9 bases are a match to TRBD2. This sequence was found in an adult who received the AZD1222 COVID-19 vaccine. This specimen was peripheral blood, taken 28 days after the second AZD1222 dose. This CDR3 is CASSPHRGSSGSSYNEQFF. CDR3 in DNA: TGTGCCAGCAGCCCCCACCGCGGGAGTAGCGGGAGCTCCTACAATGAGCAGTTCTTC.